This paragraph reports one T cell receptor beta chain. Its antigen remains unidentified. No base quality values were provided; no much bigger clone lies one nucleotide off. Library construction relied on RT-PCR. Instrument on record: Illumina HiSeq 2500. TCRdb reworked the public reads: Q25 trimming with fastp, MiXCR clone assembly, productive beta chains retained. Rows with a matching CDR3 protein are joined into one entry that keeps the most common DNA and genes. Present in this sample are about 180 distinct CDR3 sequences, around 76% of which were seen just once. Together, the top ten hold 20% of the sample. The data are from a study of yellow fever vaccine responses in identical twins (dated by TCRdb to 2017 to 2018). For the study in its entirety: The study precisely tracked vaccine-responding T cell clones in identical twins.

V is cut by 2 bases and J by 3 bases, and the space between the germline ends is 14 bases. The CDR3, from cysteine to phenylalanine, totals 15 residues. Just the 45-base CDR3 DNA is kept, in frame starting at base 1. The germline V gene specifies SGHDN as CDR1 and FVKESK as CDR2. Points the paper makes about the study in general: The T cell response to vaccination in identical twins was reported by the authors to appear partly convergent and partly personalized.

Sample: T cells from blood (PBMCs), unsorted or a sorted subset (not recorded which), taken before or after yellow fever vaccination (not recorded which). The origin of this receptor is a woman aged 18-30 years who received the yellow fever vaccine. Donor details come from another sample of the same person, matched by shared clones. The rearrangement combines TRBV14 with TRBJ2-7; the D region is possibly TRBD1 or TRBD2, each matching across 6 bases. The CDR3 has the sequence CASSQTRDIYYEQYF. Here is the DNA: TGTGCCAGCAGCCAAACGCGGGACATCTACTACGAGCAGTACTTC.